This TCR beta chain was recovered during a study of T cells in Graves' hyperthyroidism and ophthalmopathy. Points from the study as a whole: Blood also carried most thyroid clonotypes expanded above 0.001.

RNA transcripts provided the source from which TCR beta CDR3 regions were amplified. The study used the HTBI primer set for a first-round RT-PCR of the TCR CDR3. Via MiXCR, TCRdb re-called the multiplex PCR reads, giving one row per CDR3 protein. The table lists 750,000 to 950,000 distinct CDR3 sequences, around 39% of them singletons. Hyperthyroidism was newly diagnosed in patients aged 18 to 65 (duration under 2 months). Clinical symptoms, serum thyroxine and TRAb, thyroid ultrasound and orbital computed tomography together formed the diagnostic basis. CDR1 and CDR2 (germline): PRHDT, FYEKMQ (reference sequence). After removal of 6 bases from V and 5 bases from J, the junction contained 12 bases not matched to a gene. This CDR3 contains 16 residues. On this clonotype: Its antigen is still unknown.

The TCR originated in a young man with Graves' hyperthyroidism. The sequenced sample was blood. The gene calls are TRBV13 and TRBJ1-1, with 10 bases aligning to TRBD1. CDR3 protein: CASSSSDRGWKTEAFF. CDR3 sequence (DNA): TGTGCCAGCAGTTCGTCGGACAGGGGGTGGAAAACTGAAGCTTTCTTT.